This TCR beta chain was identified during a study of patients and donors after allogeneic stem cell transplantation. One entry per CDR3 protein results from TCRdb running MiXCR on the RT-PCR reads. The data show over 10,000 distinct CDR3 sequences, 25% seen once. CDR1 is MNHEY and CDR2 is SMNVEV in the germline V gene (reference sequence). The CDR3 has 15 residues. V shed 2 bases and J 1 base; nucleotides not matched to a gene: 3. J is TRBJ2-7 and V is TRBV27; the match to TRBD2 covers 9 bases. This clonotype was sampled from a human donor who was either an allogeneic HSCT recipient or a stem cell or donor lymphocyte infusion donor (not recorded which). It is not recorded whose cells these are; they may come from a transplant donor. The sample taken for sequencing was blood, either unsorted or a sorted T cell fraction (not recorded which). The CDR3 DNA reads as TGTGCCAGCAGTTTAGTCGCGGGAGGGTCCTACGAGCAGTACTTC. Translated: CASSLVAGGSYEQYF.